This T cell receptor (beta chain) was obtained from a study of T cell repertoires in cytomegalovirus infection. For the study at large: CMV infection and matching HLA type were both indicated by public TCR beta signatures. Points from the study as a whole: Totalled public TCR beta family frequency picked out people who carried CMV plus the relevant HLA. CMV-specific TCR beta clonotypes restricted by HLA-C dominated the ex vivo response.

This clonotype has a count of ten or more. The antigen is unknown. Trimming took 2 bases from V and 7 from J; bases not matched to a gene: 5. Germline loops: CDR1 LNHDA, CDR2 SQIVND (reference sequence). This CDR3 region has 17 residues. TCRdb passed the reads through MiXCR, listing each CDR3 protein once. The table lists more than 200,000 distinct CDR3 sequences, approximately 9.1% of them singletons. The sequenced sample was PBMCs. This clonotype was obtained from a human donor in good health (CMV status not recorded). Some clones in this sample may be carry-over from other donors' samples. The gene calls are TRBV19 and TRBJ2-1; 16 bases map to TRBD2. The CDR3 DNA sequence: TGTGCCAGTAGTATAAAAGGGACTAGCGGGGGGGCAAATGAGCAGTTCTTC. Encoded protein: CASSIKGTSGGANEQFF.